The rows below give T cell receptor beta chains drawn from one sample of a study of cytomegalovirus exposure and HLA in healthy donors. Only in-frame clones appear in the TCRdb table, and some are missing; sequencing was by immunoSEQ multiplex PCR. Here the sample spans more than 110,000 clones, 85% to 95% being singletons. The sample taken for sequencing was PBMCs. The source of these receptors is a young man in good health and CMV-seropositive. Each CDR3 is given with its conserved first and last residue. D genes are given only for firm matches. Clone size appears in some rows only: once, few, many, or a class for an expanded clone.

clone size	J gene	V gene	D gene	CDR3 protein	CDR3 DNA
.	TRBJ2-3	TRBV7-2	.	CASSLHPGGMADTQYF	TGTGCCAGCAGCCTCCACCCCGGCGGGATGGCAGATACGCAGTATTTT
.	TRBJ2-5	TRBV5-1	.	CASSLTGPQETQYF	TGCGCCAGCAGCTTGACAGGACCCCAAGAGACCCAGTACTTC
.	TRBJ2-5	TRBV28	.	CASSSSRVLQETQYF	TGTGCCAGCAGTTCGTCCCGGGTCCTACAAGAGACCCAGTACTTC
.	TRBJ1-1	TRBV5-1	.	CASSSTPDTEAFF	TGCGCCAGCAGCTCTACGCCGGACACTGAAGCTTTCTTT
.	TRBJ1-6	TRBV5-5	.	CASSFLPDPLEAHF	TGTGCCAGCAGCTTCCTCCCGGACCCATTGGAGGCCCACTTT
.	TRBJ2-5	TRBV5-1	TRBD2	CASSLGLAGESETQYF	TGCGCCAGCAGCTTGGGCCTAGCGGGTGAATCAGAGACCCAGTACTTC
.	TRBJ2-7	TRBV2	.	CASSDEGGSSYEQYF	TGTGCCAGCAGTGATGAGGGAGGAAGCTCCTACGAGCAGTACTTC
.	TRBJ1-2	TRBV28	.	CASSLERGMYGYTF	TGTGCCAGCAGTTTGGAAAGGGGAATGTATGGCTACACCTTC
once	TRBJ2-2	TRBV6-1	TRBD1	CASTGQGRTGELFF	TGTGCCAGCACCGGACAGGGAAGAACCGGGGAGCTGTTTTTT
.	TRBJ2-7	TRBV30	.	CAWSQGGDRSFSFVYEQYF	TGTGCCTGGAGCCAGGGGGGAGACAGGTCATTCTCATTTGTCTACGAGCAGTACTTC
.	TRBJ1-1	TRBV13	TRBD1	CARVGQELLNTEAFF	TGTGCCAGGGTGGGACAGGAGCTCCTGAACACTGAAGCTTTCTTT
.	TRBJ1-2	TRBV18	TRBD1	CASSPIPGQGAIWGYTF	TGTGCCAGCTCCCCTATCCCCGGACAGGGGGCTATCTGGGGCTACACCTTC
.	TRBJ2-2	TRBV5-8	.	CASSLYYTGELFF	TGTGCCAGCAGCTTGTACTACACCGGGGAGCTGTTTTTT
.	TRBJ2-1	TRBV10-1	.	CASRRQQQFF	TGCGCCAGCAGAAGACAGCAGCAGTTCTTC
.	TRBJ2-7	TRBV11-2	.	CASSLDSGSPYEQYF	TGTGCCAGCAGCTTAGACAGCGGCAGCCCCTACGAGCAGTACTTC
.	TRBJ2-3	TRBV4-2	.	CASSTRSTSSPDTQYF	TGTGCCAGCAGCACCCGATCGACTAGTTCCCCAGATACGCAGTATTTT
.	TRBJ2-5	TRBV13	TRBD2	CASSAPGLAGETQYF	TGTGCCAGCAGCGCTCCGGGACTAGCGGGAGAGACCCAGTACTTC
.	TRBJ1-5	TRBV27	.	CASSLRGFNQPQHF	TGTGCCAGCAGTTTGCGAGGCTTCAATCAGCCCCAGCATTTT
.	TRBJ2-1	TRBV6-1	TRBD1	CASSESTGAEQFF	TGTGCCAGCAGTGAATCAACAGGGGCTGAGCAGTTCTTC
.	TRBJ2-2	TRBV2	TRBD2	CASSLKREGGTGELFF	TGTGCCAGCAGTCTGAAGCGGGAGGGCGGTACCGGGGAGCTGTTTTTT
.	TRBJ2-3	TRBV27	TRBD2	CASRPLAGGPTDTQYF	TGTGCCAGCAGACCTCTAGCGGGAGGGCCCACAGATACGCAGTATTTT
.	TRBJ1-5	TRBV28	.	CASSVGTLNQPQHF	TGTGCCAGCAGCGTTGGGACACTGAATCAGCCCCAGCATTTT
.	TRBJ1-6	TRBV5-1	.	CASSLGTANSPLHF	TGCGCCAGCAGCTTGGGGACAGCTAATTCACCCCTCCACTTT
.	TRBJ2-7	TRBV15	TRBD2	CATSSLAGGLIEQYF	TGTGCCACCAGCAGCCTAGCGGGGGGACTTATAGAGCAGTACTTC
.	TRBJ2-7	TRBV30	.	CASPRAVSYEQYF	TGTGCCTCTCCCAGAGCGGTATCCTACGAGCAGTACTTC
once	TRBJ2-3	TRBV7-9	TRBD1	CASSSTGFTDTQYF	TGTGCCAGCAGCTCGACAGGGTTCACAGATACGCAGTATTTT
.	TRBJ2-3	TRBV30	.	CAWSFGTDTQYF	TGTGCCTGGAGTTTCGGCACAGATACGCAGTATTTT
.	TRBJ2-4	TRBV6-5	.	CASSSPGGQNIQYF	TGTGCCAGCAGTTCACCGGGGGGCCAAAACATTCAGTACTTC
.	TRBJ2-1	TRBV11-2	TRBD2	CASSPGLAGEGFF	TGTGCCAGCAGCCCCGGACTAGCGGGGGAGGGGTTCTTC
once	TRBJ2-2	TRBV29-1	.	CSVAPDTFTGELFF	TGCAGCGTTGCCCCCGACACGTTCACCGGGGAGCTGTTTTTT
.	TRBJ2-5	TRBV10-1	TRBD2	CASWGEGVGETQYF	TGCGCCAGCTGGGGGGAGGGCGTTGGAGAGACCCAGTACTTC
.	TRBJ2-3	TRBV5-6	.	CASSLRTTVTTDTQYF	TGTGCCAGCAGCTTGAGGACTACCGTCACCACAGATACGCAGTATTTT
.	TRBJ2-7	TRBV2	.	CASRMDSYEQYF	TGTGCCAGCCGAATGGACAGCTACGAGCAGTACTTC
.	TRBJ2-2	TRBV5-4	.	CASSLDSTGELFF	TGTGCCAGCAGCTTGGATAGCACCGGGGAGCTGTTTTTT
.	TRBJ2-3	TRBV9	.	CASSVDLADTQYF	TGTGCCAGCAGCGTAGATCTAGCAGATACGCAGTATTTT
.	TRBJ2-2	TRBV7-8	.	CASSSTRVRGELFF	TGTGCCAGCAGCTCAACCCGGGTTCGCGGGGAGCTGTTTTTT
.	TRBJ1-2	TRBV29-1	.	CSGGGWGYGYTF	TGCAGCGGGGGGGGCTGGGGGTATGGCTACACCTTC
.	TRBJ2-3	TRBV7-3	TRBD2	CASSLSGGSTDTQYF	TGTGCCAGCAGCTTAAGCGGGGGTAGCACAGATACGCAGTATTTT
.	TRBJ2-5	TRBV28	TRBD2	CASSPPSPLAGGPETQYF	TGTGCCAGCAGTCCCCCTTCACCACTAGCGGGAGGGCCAGAGACCCAGTACTTC
.	TRBJ1-2	TRBV7-6	.	CASSLASGYGYTF	TGTGCCAGCAGCTTAGCGAGTGGCTATGGCTACACCTTC
.	TRBJ1-1	TRBV7-3	.	CASSFGGNTEAFF	TGTGCCAGCAGCTTCGGAGGAAACACTGAAGCTTTCTTT
.	TRBJ1-1	TRBV2	.	CASRAGFGNTEAFF	TGTGCCAGCAGAGCGGGCTTCGGGAACACTGAAGCTTTCTTT
.	TRBJ2-5	TRBV27	TRBD1	CASSYGTGSQGFVETQYF	TGTGCCAGCAGTTACGGGACAGGGAGTCAGGGGTTTGTAGAGACCCAGTACTTC
.	TRBJ2-1	TRBV11-2	TRBD2	CASSYRLAGVYVDEQFF	TGTGCCAGCAGCTACCGACTAGCGGGAGTCTATGTTGATGAGCAGTTCTTC
once	TRBJ2-7	TRBV5-1	TRBD1	CASSSTGESYEQYF	TGCGCCAGCAGCTCGACAGGGGAGTCCTACGAGCAGTACTTC